The rows below give T cell receptor beta chains drawn from one sample of a study of CD8 T cells in ankylosing spondylitis. TCRdb recomputed calls from the 5' RACE reads with MiXCR, one row per CDR3 protein. The repertoire holds some 200,000 distinct CDR3 sequences, with around 13% as singletons. Sample: blood, either unsorted or a sorted T cell fraction (not recorded which). These receptor sequences come from a male donor with ankylosing spondylitis or in good health (not recorded which). The CDR3 runs from the conserved cysteine through the conserved F or W. D genes are given only for firm matches. Size is omitted from some rows. Given values are once, few, many or a class for expanded clones.

J gene,clone size,V gene,D gene,CDR3 protein,CDR3 DNA
TRBJ2-7,NA,TRBV20-1,NA,CSAPTGRSSYEQYF,TGCAGTGCTCCGACGGGACGCTCGTCCTACGAGCAGTACTTC
TRBJ2-7,few,TRBV4-1,TRBD1,CASSQGTGTGAYEQYF,TGCGCCAGCAGCCAAGGGACCGGGACAGGAGCCTACGAGCAGTACTTC
TRBJ2-1,NA,TRBV4-1,TRBD2,CASRTSGGANEQFF,TGCGCCAGCCGGACTAGCGGGGGGGCGAATGAGCAGTTCTTC
TRBJ2-5,NA,TRBV25-1,NA,CASSSGTANVETQYF,TGTGCCAGCAGTAGCGGGACAGCTAATGTAGAGACCCAGTACTTC
TRBJ1-1,NA,TRBV27,TRBD1,CASSLFWTGIPAFF,TGTGCCAGCAGTTTATTTTGGACAGGGATTCCAGCTTTCTTT
TRBJ2-7,many,TRBV3-1,TRBD2,CASSPGTSGYYRYEQYF,TGTGCCAGCAGCCCGGGGACTAGCGGCTACTATCGCTACGAGCAGTACTTC
TRBJ1-3,few,TRBV29-1,NA,CSVGGHSGNTIYF,TGCAGCGTTGGCGGCCACTCTGGAAACACCATATATTTT
TRBJ1-1,few,TRBV20-1,NA,CSARDLGSTEAFF,TGCAGTGCTAGAGATCTAGGGAGCACTGAAGCTTTCTTT
TRBJ2-1,few,TRBV2,NA,CASSERRASTPVGEQFF,TGTGCCAGCAGTGAACGCCGGGCTAGCACCCCAGTGGGTGAGCAGTTCTTC
TRBJ1-2,many,TRBV12-3/TRBV12-4,NA,CASSFGSLYGYTF,TGTGCCAGCAGTTTCGGAAGCCTCTATGGCTACACCTTC
TRBJ2-7,many,TRBV5-1,NA,CASSLELQGSYEQYF,TGCGCCAGCAGCTTGGAACTGCAGGGTTCCTACGAGCAGTACTTC
TRBJ2-2,few,TRBV12-3/TRBV12-4,TRBD1,CASNTGQGHTGELFF,TGTGCCAGCAATACGGGACAGGGACACACCGGGGAGCTGTTTTTT
TRBJ2-1,NA,TRBV2,NA,CATSVRGGSNEQFF,TGTGCCACCTCTGTCCGGGGAGGTTCCAATGAGCAGTTCTTC
TRBJ1-1,NA,TRBV7-9,NA,CASSFPVLLNTEAFF,TGTGCCAGCAGCTTTCCTGTACTTCTGAACACTGAAGCTTTCTTT
TRBJ2-1,many,TRBV18,NA,CASSPQVNEQFF,TGTGCCAGCTCACCTCAAGTAAATGAGCAGTTCTTC
TRBJ2-7,NA,TRBV25-1,NA,CASSESGAGPTPYEQYF,TGTGCCAGCAGTGAATCCGGGGCGGGTCCTACCCCCTACGAGCAGTACTTC
TRBJ2-3,NA,TRBV12-3/TRBV12-4,TRBD2,CASTPLAGGTDTQYF,TGTGCCAGCACCCCACTAGCGGGGGGCACAGATACGCAGTATTTT
TRBJ2-5,NA,TRBV12-3/TRBV12-4,TRBD2,CASRLAGVPSGQYF,TGTGCCAGTCGTTTAGCGGGAGTGCCCTCCGGCCAGTACTTC
TRBJ2-1,NA,TRBV7-8,NA,CASSPLDESPNYNEQFF,TGTGCCAGCAGCCCCCTCGACGAGTCCCCAAACTACAATGAGCAGTTCTTC
TRBJ1-2,few,TRBV7-9,NA,CASSLGGDETNYGYTF,TGTGCCAGCAGCTTAGGCGGTGACGAGACTAACTATGGCTACACCTTC
TRBJ1-2,few,TRBV6-1,NA,CASSEEVFYGYTF,TGTGCCAGCAGTGAAGAGGTGTTTTATGGCTACACCTTC
TRBJ2-3,few,TRBV27,NA,CASSLGSRADTQYF,TGTGCCAGCAGTTTAGGTTCCAGGGCAGATACGCAGTATTTT
TRBJ1-2,NA,TRBV3-1,NA,CASSPPGDPGHYGYTF,TGTGCCAGCAGCCCCCCCGGAGACCCAGGACACTATGGCTACACCTTC
TRBJ2-1,NA,TRBV20-1,TRBD2,CSATELAGGTLSSYNEQFF,TGCAGTGCGACAGAACTAGCGGGGGGCACCCTTAGCTCCTACAATGAGCAGTTCTTC
TRBJ2-2,NA,TRBV30,NA,CAWSGKYTGELFF,TGTGCCTGGAGTGGCAAATACACCGGGGAGCTGTTTTTT
TRBJ2-7,few,TRBV19,NA,CASSVAEIGYEQYF,TGTGCCAGTAGTGTAGCTGAAATTGGCTACGAGCAGTACTTC
TRBJ1-1,NA,TRBV11-3,NA,CASSWTPSGTEAFF,TGTGCCAGCAGCTGGACACCGTCGGGCACTGAAGCTTTCTTT
TRBJ2-7,few,TRBV18,TRBD1,CASSPPGTAFYEQYF,TGTGCCAGCTCACCTCCAGGGACAGCCTTCTACGAGCAGTACTTC
TRBJ2-2,NA,TRBV3-1,NA,CASSLDNLNTGELFF,TGTGCCAGCAGCCTAGACAACCTGAACACCGGGGAGCTGTTTTTT
TRBJ1-1,NA,TRBV29-1,NA,CSVAESTEAFF,TGCAGCGTTGCGGAGAGCACTGAAGCTTTCTTT
TRBJ2-7,few,TRBV12-3/TRBV12-4,NA,CASSPSPIIRYEQYF,TGTGCCAGCAGTCCCTCCCCCATAATCCGTTACGAGCAGTACTTC
TRBJ2-7,few,TRBV29-1,NA,CSVLTSEISYEQYF,TGCAGCGTTTTGACGTCCGAAATCTCCTACGAGCAGTACTTC